The 14 T cell receptor beta chains reported below all come from one sample, sequenced in a study of long-term antiretroviral therapy in people with HIV. Researchers report immunoSEQ v3.0 was run at survey level. Only in-frame clones appear in the TCRdb table, and some are missing; sequencing was by immunoSEQ multiplex PCR. This sample carries approximately 15,000 clones, about 79% of them seen once, and the ten largest clones take 7% to 7.5%. The specimen comprised unsorted PBMCs, sampled 0.4 years after starting antiretroviral therapy. Every receptor here comes from a man aged 25-40 years with HIV.

The chain couples TRBV4-3 to TRBJ1-4; D ambiguous. The germline V and J ends were trimmed by 0 bases and 8 bases, with 4 bases remaining between them. CDR3 length: 12 amino acids. CDR1 LGHNA and CDR2 YSLEER come from the germline V gene. The CDR3 nucleotides are TGCGCCAGCAGCCAAGATTACGAAAAACTGTTTTTT. Its protein is CASSQDYEKLFF.

The gene calls are TRBV28 and TRBJ1-5, with TRBD1 matching 10 bases. Germline CDR1 MDHEN, CDR2 SYDVKM. This CDR3 has 17 amino acids. J gave up 6 bases and V 6 bases, and 14 bases lay outside the gene matches. CDR3 sequence reads: CASSNSLRDRGFQPQHF. The CDR3 DNA is TGTGCCAGCAGCAATTCTCTCCGGGACAGGGGTTTTCAGCCCCAGCATTTT.

In this sample, this clone turned up a few times. V is TRBV7-9 and J is TRBJ2-7, with D maybe TRBD1 (6 bases). CDR1 is SEHNR, CDR2 FQNEAQ, per germline (reference sequence). The V end was cut by 1 base, the J end by 3 bases, with 13 bases between. The CDR3 length is 15 residues. CDR3 sequence (DNA): TGTGCCAGCAGCTTAGTGACAGGAGCCTACTACGAGCAGTACTTC. It is translated as CASSLVTGAYYEQYF.

The V gene is TRBV28, the J gene TRBJ2-1; D possibly corresponds to TRBD1 (5 bases). Per the germline V gene, CDR1 is MDHEN and CDR2 is SYDVKM. V was clipped by 5 bases and J by 5 bases, with 10 bases between them. The CDR3 sequence is 13 residues long. Here the CDR3 reads CASSPGINNEQFF. The CDR3 DNA reads as TGTGCCAGCAGTCCAGGGATTAACAATGAGCAGTTCTTC.

The chain employs TRBV7-9 and TRBJ2-7, with TRBD1 identical over 7 bases. CDR1 is SEHNR, CDR2 FQNEAQ, per germline (reference sequence). V dropped 2 bases and J dropped 6; count of bases not matched to a gene: 7. The CDR3 has 14 amino acids. CDR3 sequence (DNA): TGTGCCAGCAGCTTAATAGGGGGCCGTGCCGAGCAGTACTTC. Amino acids: CASSLIGGRAEQYF.

The rearrangement links TRBV15 to TRBJ1-2, with 7 bases identical to TRBD1. Germline assignment: CDR1 LNHNV and CDR2 YYDKDF (reference sequence). This CDR3 region has 14 residues. J lost 3 bases, V lost 3 bases, and 4 bases had no gene match. The CDR3 region is CATSSLTGDYGYTF. For the CDR3, the DNA is TGTGCCACCAGCAGCCTTACAGGGGACTATGGCTACACCTTC.

The rearrangement links TRBV11-1 to TRBJ1-1; tentatively, D is TRBD1 (5 bases). The CDR3 sequence is 14 residues long. V was clipped by 1 base and J by 4 bases, with 10 bases between them. The V gene's germline CDR1 is SGHAT and CDR2 FQDESV (reference sequence). CDR3 region: CASSLGGETTEAFF. The CDR3 DNA reads as TGTGCCAGCAGCTTAGGGGGGGAGACCACTGAAGCTTTCTTT. Together with reference TRBV11-1 and TRBJ1-1, the CDR3 gives the full variable domain: EAEVAQSPRYKITEKSQAVAFWCDPISGHATLYWYRQILGQGPELLVQFQDESVVDDSQLPKDRFSAERLKGVDSTLKIQPAELGDSAMYLCASSLGGETTEAFFGQGTRLTVV.

V usage is TRBV2 and J usage is TRBJ2-3, with 11 bases fitting TRBD1. CDR1 and CDR2 (germline): SNHLY, FYNNEI. This CDR3 has 19 residues. The trim removed 3 bases at V and 0 bases at J, leaving 11 bases unmatched. This chain's CDR3 is CASSETGQGASTSTDTQYF. The CDR3, as DNA: TGTGCCAGCAGTGAGACTGGACAGGGGGCGAGTACTAGCACAGATACGCAGTATTTT.

V and J are TRBV14 and TRBJ2-1; TRBD2 is a possible D gene (6 bases). Germline-derived CDR1 and CDR2 are SGHDN and FVKESK. V dropped 0 bases and J dropped 8 bases, with 20 bases sitting between them. The CDR3 runs to 17 residues. CDR3 residues: CASSQDLSLAGGDEQFF. CDR3 sequence (DNA): TGTGCCAGCAGCCAAGATTTATCACTAGCTGGCGGGGATGAGCAGTTCTTC.

The sample holds a few counts of this clone. V gene TRBV7-9 combines with J gene TRBJ2-7, with D possibly matching TRBD1 (6 bases). This CDR3 is built from 13 residues. Germline loops: CDR1 SEHNR, CDR2 FQNEAQ (reference sequence). Trimming stripped 4 bases from V and 2 bases from J, with 9 bases between. The CDR3 DNA follows: TGTGCCAGCAGCTCTCAGGGGCCCTACGAGCAGTACTTC. It encodes CASSSQGPYEQYF.

The genes are TRBV5-1 and TRBJ2-5, with 13 bases matching TRBD2. V gave up 5 bases and J gave up 5 bases; unmatched junction bases: 6. Germline-derived CDR1 and CDR2 are SGHRS and YFSETQ. This CDR3 spans 15 amino acids. As DNA, the CDR3 is TGCGCCAGCAGGACTACTAGCGGGAGGGTCGAGACCCAGTACTTC. Amino acids: CASRTTSGRVETQYF.

This rearrangement joins TRBV6-5 to TRBJ1-2, with D possibly being TRBD1 (6 bases). Trimming cost V 6 bases and J 5 bases, with 16 bases left between them. Germline CDR1 MNHEY, CDR2 SVGAGI. The CDR3 is 14 residues long. The CDR3 reads CASRPPGHPYGYTF. CDR3 DNA sequence: TGTGCCAGCAGGCCCCCGGGACACCCTTATGGCTACACCTTC.

The chain recombines TRBV19 with TRBJ2-7, with 8 bases fitting TRBD2. CDR3 length equals 15 residues. From germline, CDR1 is LNHDA and CDR2 SQIVND (reference sequence). The ends lost 3 bases at V and 0 bases at J; junction bases unmatched: 4. For the CDR3, the DNA is TGTGCCAGTAGTATTTTAGCGGGAACCTCCTACGAGCAGTACTTC. Its translation is CASSILAGTSYEQYF.

V usage is TRBV28 and J usage is TRBJ1-3; D uncertain. Looked up from germline, CDR1 is MDHEN and CDR2 is SYDVKM. CDR3 length: 14 residues. V lost 3 bases to trimming and J lost 6 bases, with 12 bases between them. The CDR3 DNA reads as TGTGCCAGCAGTTTGGGTCGAGTAACAAACACCATATATTTT. It specifies CASSLGRVTNTIYF. Combining the CDR3 with reference TRBV28 and TRBJ1-3 gives the whole variable domain DVKVTQSSRYLVKRTGEKVFLECVQDMDHENMFWYRQDPGLGLRLIYFSYDVKMKEKGDIPEGYSVSREKKERFSLILESASTNQTSMYLCASSLGRVTNTIYFGEGSWLTVV.